This TCR beta chain originates from a study of human T cells and chemical hapten exposure. This sample's time point: pre-sensitization, week 0. Treatment described: therapeutic diphenylcyclopropenone sensitization with weekly scalp DPC. The CDR3 runs to 11 residues. Between the trimmed V and J ends, which lost 1 base and 6 bases, there was a span of 3 bases. The V gene's germline CDR1 is MDHEN and CDR2 SYDVKM. TCRdb itself ran the RACE reads through MiXCR, one entry per CDR3 protein. This repertoire shows around 250,000 distinct CDR3 sequences, more than 6.5% found once; its top ten account for over 2%.

The source of this sequence is a woman aged 40 to 50 with alopecia areata. Some clones in this sample may be carry-over from other donors' samples. V is TRBV28 and J is TRBJ1-1, with D unclear. The starting material was whole blood, obtained in connection with sensitization to the hapten diphenylcyclopropenone (DPC). The DNA of the CDR3 is TGTGCCAGCAGTTTATCCTCTGAAGCTTTCTTT. The encoded protein is CASSLSSEAFF.